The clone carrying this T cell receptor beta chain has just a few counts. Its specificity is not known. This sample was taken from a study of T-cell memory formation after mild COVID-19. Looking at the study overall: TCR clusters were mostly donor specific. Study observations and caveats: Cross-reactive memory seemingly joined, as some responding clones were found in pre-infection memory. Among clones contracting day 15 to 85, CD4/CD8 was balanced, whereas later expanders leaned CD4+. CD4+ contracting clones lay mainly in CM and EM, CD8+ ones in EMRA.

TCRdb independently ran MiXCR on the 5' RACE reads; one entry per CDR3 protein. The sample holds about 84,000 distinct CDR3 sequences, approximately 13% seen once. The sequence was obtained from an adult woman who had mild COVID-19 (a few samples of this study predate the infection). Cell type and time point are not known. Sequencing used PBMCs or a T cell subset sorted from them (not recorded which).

DNA for the CDR3: TGTGCCAGCAGTCCTGGTGGGGGGCTGGGGGAGACCCAGTACTTC. Its protein product is CASSPGGGLGETQYF. This chain uses TRBV2 with TRBJ2-5; the D call may be TRBD1 or TRBD2 (6 bases each). This CDR3 is built from 15 residues. V was clipped by 5 bases and J by 5 bases, with 18 bases between them. Per germline, CDR1 SNHLY and CDR2 FYNNEI.